These T cell receptor beta chains were read from a single sample in a study of blood T cell repertoires in COVID-19. The assay was immunoSEQ multiplex PCR, and TCRdb's table has in-frame clones only and misses some. This sample has 130,000 or so clones, with 88% found just once. Sequencing input: peripheral blood. The source is a man aged 60-69 years with active or convalescent COVID-19. Both conserved end residues are part of each CDR3. D genes are given only for firm matches. Not all rows give a size; the values are once, few, many and, for expanded clones, a class.

TRBJ2-7 | TRBV15 | NA | few | CATSRDPLVSHEQYF | TGTGCCACCAGCAGAGATCCACTAGTGTCCCACGAGCAGTACTTC
TRBJ1-5 | TRBV28 | TRBD1 | NA | CASSLSGQGNQPQHF | TGTGCCAGCAGTTTATCAGGACAGGGGAATCAGCCCCAGCATTTT
TRBJ2-3 | TRBV2 | TRBD1 | NA | CASRGQGVSTDTQYF | TGTGCCAGCCGAGGACAGGGCGTGAGCACAGATACGCAGTATTTT
TRBJ2-7 | TRBV7-2 | TRBD1 | NA | CASSLFIQGNYEQYF | TGTGCCAGCAGCTTATTTATACAGGGGAACTACGAGCAGTACTTC
TRBJ1-1 | TRBV18 | NA | NA | CASSPGSGSNTEAFF | TGTGCCAGCTCACCGGGTTCAGGGTCGAACACTGAAGCTTTCTTT
TRBJ1-1 | TRBV18 | TRBD1 | NA | CASSQGQGNTEAFF | TGTGCCAGCTCGCAAGGACAGGGAAACACTGAAGCTTTCTTT
TRBJ2-3 | TRBV24-1 | TRBD2 | NA | CATSDRTSRGTDTQYF | TGTGCCACCAGTGATCGGACTAGCCGGGGCACAGATACGCAGTATTTT
TRBJ2-7 | TRBV6-4 | TRBD2 | NA | CASSDWTSGRSSYEQYF | TGTGCCAGCAGTGATTGGACTAGCGGGAGGAGCTCCTACGAGCAGTACTTC
TRBJ1-4 | TRBV5-1 | TRBD1 | NA | CASRQGRNEKLFF | TGCGCCAGTCGACAGGGCCGTAATGAAAAACTGTTTTTT
TRBJ2-1 | TRBV20-1 | TRBD2 | NA | CSASIVPSGVPLVVQFF | TGCAGTGCTAGTATTGTGCCTAGCGGGGTACCTTTAGTGGTGCAGTTCTTC
TRBJ2-3 | TRBV12-5 | TRBD2 | NA | CASGLAGAFRTQYF | TGTGCTAGTGGTTTAGCGGGGGCTTTTCGTACGCAGTATTTT